Sequencing of this TCR beta chain was carried out in a study of T cell repertoires in cytomegalovirus infection. Whole-study context: HLA-C-restricted CMV epitopes, recently identified, and well-studied HLA-B-restricted ones were used by the study. It was the public TCR beta signatures that indicated both CMV infection and matching HLA type.

TCRdb analysed the reads with MiXCR anew, one entry per CDR3 protein. The sample lists around 300,000 distinct CDR3 sequences, around 25% seen once, with about 14% in the top ten. Study results and limitations: CMV carriers having the relevant HLA were flagged by cumulative public TCR beta family frequency. HLA-C-restricted TCR beta clonotypes specific for CMV led the ex vivo response.

This clonotype was counted a few times. Its antigen is still unknown. This CDR3 has 12 amino acids. Germline lookup yields CDR1 MNHEY and CDR2 SVGEGT. V was pared by 10 bases and J by 7 bases, with 6 bases of the junction left unmatched. The material sequenced was cultured PBMCs, taken from culture after CMV antigen stimulation. This TCR was sampled from a human donor in good health (CMV status not recorded). Some clones in this sample may be carry-over from other donors' samples. The rearrangement links TRBV6-2 or TRBV6-3 to TRBJ1-5; 8 bases are a match to TRBD1. The CDR3 bases are TGTGCCACTGGACAGGGTGTACAGCCCCAGCATTTT. It codes for CATGQGVQPQHF.